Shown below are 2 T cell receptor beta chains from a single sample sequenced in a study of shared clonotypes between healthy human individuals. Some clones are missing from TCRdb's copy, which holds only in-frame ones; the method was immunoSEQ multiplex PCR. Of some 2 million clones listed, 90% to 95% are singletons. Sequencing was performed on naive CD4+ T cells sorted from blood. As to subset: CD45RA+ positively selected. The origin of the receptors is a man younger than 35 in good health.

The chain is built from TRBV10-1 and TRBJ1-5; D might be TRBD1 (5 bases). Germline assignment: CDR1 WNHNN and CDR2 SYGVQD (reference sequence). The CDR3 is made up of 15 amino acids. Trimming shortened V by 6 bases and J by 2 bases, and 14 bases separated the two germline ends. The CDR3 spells CASRQTDSCNQPQHF. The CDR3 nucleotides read TGCGCCAGCAGACAAACTGACAGCTGCAATCAGCCCCAGCATTTT.

The CDR3 coding sequence is TGTGCCAGCAGTGAATTGGGCAGCTTAGGGTACTTC. This translates into CASSELGSLGYF. The chain links TRBV6-1 to TRBJ2-7; D is unresolved. Trimming pared 2 bases from V and 12 bases from J, leaving 14 bases between. This CDR3 is 12 amino acids long. In germline, CDR1 is MNHNS, CDR2 SASEGT.